This is a list of T cell receptor beta chains from one sample in a study of glioma-infiltrating T cells. Using its own MiXCR run on the multiplex PCR reads, TCRdb lists one record per CDR3 protein. Among roughly 16,000 distinct CDR3 sequences listed, roughly 50% were seen once. Sequences were obtained from glioma tissue, nonneoplastic brain tissue, or PBMCs (not recorded which). The receptors shown here come from a human donor with low-grade glioma or glioblastoma, undergoing nonglioma brain surgery, or in good health (not recorded which). Each CDR3 is given without its conserved first and last residue.

TRBV6-1	TRBJ2-5	ASSDLSGRQETQY
TRBV5-1	TRBJ1-1	ASSLSHLNTEAF
TRBV28	TRBJ1-5	ASSLGSNQPQH
TRBV10-2	TRBJ1-2	ASSELGNYGYT
TRBV29-1	TRBJ1-2	SVDNINYGYT
TRBV20-1	TRBJ1-1	SAREDTDLNTEAF
TRBV20-1	TRBJ2-1	SALSGGDYNEQF
TRBV20-1	TRBJ1-1	SASTPGMNTEAF
TRBV7-2	TRBJ1-5	ASSPRPGSSNQPQH
TRBV6-6	TRBJ2-1	ASSISRDSYNEQF
TRBV24-1	TRBJ2-2	ATRGGRGTGELF
TRBV29-1	TRBJ2-1	SVLRGTSGYNEQF
TRBV6-2/TRBV6-3	TRBJ2-3	ASKGAGGDTQY
TRBV4-1	TRBJ2-1	ASSQNPGQVSYNEQF
TRBV2	TRBJ1-5	ASCREVPSNKPQH
TRBV27	TRBJ1-6	ASSRGYNSPLH
TRBV18	TRBJ1-5	ASSPGQDNQPQH
TRBV12-3/TRBV12-4	TRBJ2-2	VSSLGAGTGELF
TRBV6-1	TRBJ1-1	ASSWDFRGPDTEAF
TRBV29-1	TRBJ1-4	SASGTGREKLF
TRBV20-1	TRBJ2-5	SAMTSAETQY
TRBV28	TRBJ1-5	ASSLRRSNQPQH
TRBV4-1	TRBJ1-2	ASSQGINYGYT
TRBV12-3/TRBV12-4	TRBJ2-7	ASSLGMGQRPYEQY
TRBV14	TRBJ2-3	ASSQDAVINTDTQY
TRBV20-1	TRBJ2-3	SARGSGGAASTDTQY
TRBV11-2	TRBJ2-7	ASSLRTNYEQY
TRBV19	TRBJ2-1	ASSFRDPFPSYNEQF
TRBV6-2/TRBV6-3	TRBJ2-2	ASSLAGTGELF
TRBV6-1	TRBJ2-2	ASSLTGTTGELF
TRBV11-2	TRBJ2-7	AGSLVQWSRQGIGSSYEQY